This TCR beta chain appears in the sequencing data of a study of OX40 agonist ivuxolimab in advanced cancers. General study points: Expanded peripheral T cell antigen specificity was not determined. Compared with others, partial responders at 0.1-3.0 mg/kg displayed clonal expansion among the lowest.

Comments on this clone: The antigen is undetermined.

Germline CDR1 SQVTM, CDR2 ANQGSEA. V dropped 6 bases and J dropped 7 bases, with 16 bases sitting between them. CDR3 size: 12 residues. TCRdb's copy holds only in-frame clones and misses some; the assay was immunoSEQ multiplex PCR. The sample holds 15,000 to 20,000 clones, 75% to 90% seen once. This TCR was sampled from an adult with an advanced solid tumor such as melanoma, head and neck, liver or kidney cancer. The rearrangement links TRBV29-1 to TRBJ2-7; D possibly corresponds to TRBD2 (5 bases). The sample consisted of CD4+ or CD8+ T cells sorted from blood, taken in a trial of the OX40 agonist ivuxolimab. CDR3: CSVQGLGREQYF. CDR3 in DNA: TGCAGCGTCCAAGGACTGGGGAGAGAGCAGTACTTC.